This entry lists 2 T cell receptor beta chains sequenced from one sample in a study of T cells in Graves' hyperthyroidism and ophthalmopathy. Researchers took RNA transcripts and amplified the TCR beta CDR3 regions from them. During a first-round RT-PCR of the TCR CDR3, the HTBI primer set was used. Each CDR3 protein gets one entry after TCRdb re-called the multiplex PCR reads with MiXCR. The table records about 520,000 distinct CDR3 sequences, approximately 24% of them present only once. Sequencing used blood. These receptors all stem from a woman in her thirties with Graves' ophthalmopathy.

This clonotype appeared a few times. CDR3 nucleotides: TGTGCCAGCAGCACCTACAGTCAGGGGGCTTTCTTT. Its protein product is CASSTYSQGAFF. The V gene is TRBV12-3 or TRBV12-4, the J gene TRBJ1-1; TRBD1 is a possible D gene (6 bases). V was clipped by 6 bases and J by 11 bases, with 16 bases between them. The CDR3 runs 12 residues.

This clonotype has a count of ten or more. The rearrangement links TRBV20-1 to TRBJ2-5; TRBD1 matches 7 bases. After removal of 1 base from V and 4 bases from J, the junction contained 3 bases not matched to a gene. In germline, CDR1 is DFQATT, CDR2 SNEGSKA (reference sequence). This CDR3 comprises 13 residues. CDR3 sequence: CSARARTGETQYF. CDR3 coding DNA: TGCAGTGCTAGAGCGAGGACAGGAGAGACCCAGTACTTC.